Listed here are 3 T cell receptor beta chains from one sample, sequenced in a study of T cell changes during pregnancy in multiple sclerosis. The repertoire was sequenced with immunoSEQ multiplex PCR; TCRdb's copy has only in-frame clones and lacks some. The data show 35,000 or so clones, about 89% seen once. Sequenced here: CD4+ T cells from peripheral blood mononuclear cells, sampled in the third trimester of pregnancy. Every receptor here comes from a female donor in good health, enrolled as a control in a pregnancy study.

V and J are TRBV6-1 and TRBJ1-4, with 9 bases fitting TRBD1. V dropped 6 bases and J dropped 4; count of bases not matched to a gene: 6. Per the germline V gene, CDR1 is MNHNS and CDR2 is SASEGT. This CDR3 is 15 amino acids long. CDR3 sequence: CASSRDRDFNEKLFF. The CDR3 bases are TGTGCCAGCAGCCGGGACAGGGATTTTAATGAAAAACTGTTTTTT.

This clone was seen only once. The genes are TRBV5-1 and TRBJ1-1, with 7 bases aligning to TRBD1. The CDR3 is 15 amino acids. Germline V gene sequence: CDR1 SGHRS, CDR2 YFSETQ. The J segment lost 0 bases and the V segment lost 1 base, leaving 3 bases of the junction unmatched. The CDR3: CASSLQGGMNTEAFF. Written as DNA, the CDR3 is TGCGCCAGCAGCTTGCAGGGGGGCATGAACACTGAAGCTTTCTTT.

This clone has only a few counts. The chain couples TRBV9 to TRBJ1-2; a possible D gene is TRBD1 (6 bases). Trimming pared 5 bases from V and 6 bases from J, leaving 23 bases between. Germline CDR1 and CDR2: SGDLS and YYNGEE. The CDR3 is 16 amino acids. The CDR3 loop reads CASSPGTLRDTHGYTF. The CDR3 DNA reads as TGTGCCAGCAGTCCCGGTACTCTCAGGGACACCCATGGCTACACCTTC.